Presented here are 20 T cell receptor beta chains from one specimen sequenced in a study of vaccination effects on CD4 cells after COVID-19. Their specific antigens are unknown. TCRdb's copy holds only in-frame clones and misses some; the assay was immunoSEQ multiplex PCR. The sample contains some 50,000 clones, 65% to 75% of which appear only once. Cells that had been cultured for approximately ten days were the source of isolated CD4+ T cells. It was between March and December 2020 that the person had a SARS-CoV-2 infection confirmed by PCR. Participants received two doses of either the BNT162b2 or mRNA-1273 vaccine. The specimen was CD4+ T cells from PBMCs cultured without peptide, collected after COVID-19 vaccination. The receptors originated from a human donor who had a prior SARS-CoV-2 infection.

This rearrangement joins TRBV6-5 to TRBJ1-2, with D possibly matching TRBD1 (5 bases). Germline lookup yields CDR1 MNHEY and CDR2 SVGAGI. The V end lost 8 bases, the J end lost 8 bases, and 24 bases lay between the germline ends. The CDR3 is 15 amino acids. The CDR3 nucleotides are TGTGCCAGCTGTTCCTGGGACCGCCTAAGGGGCGGCTACACCTTC. Its protein product is CASCSWDRLRGGYTF.

J is TRBJ2-7 and V is TRBV5-4, with 9 bases matching TRBD2. From germline, CDR1 is SGHNT and CDR2 YYREEE (reference sequence). V shed 0 bases, J shed 5 bases, and the junction held 6 bases outside the gene matches. This CDR3 contains 15 residues. CDR3 DNA: TGTGCCAGCAGCTTGGTAGCGGGAGCGCCGGACGAGCAGTACTTC. Its translation: CASSLVAGAPDEQYF.

The chain recombines TRBV6-5 with TRBJ1-4; D is undetermined. Germline CDR1 MNHEY, CDR2 SVGAGI. The CDR3 has 13 residues. Between the trimmed V and J ends, which lost 10 bases and 7 bases, there was a span of 16 bases. The CDR3 here is CATSPKLGEKLFF. The CDR3 region has the DNA TGTGCCACCTCGCCTAAGCTGGGTGAAAAACTGTTTTTT.

This sequence joins TRBV7-3 and TRBJ2-1; 15 bases match TRBD2. The germline gives CDR1 SGHTA, CDR2 FQGTGA. The trim removed 4 bases at V and 6 bases at J, leaving 4 bases unmatched. This CDR3 has 16 residues. In DNA, the CDR3 is TGTGCCAGCAGCTCGGGACTAGCGGGGGGAACCAATGAGCAGTTCTTC. Protein sequence: CASSSGLAGGTNEQFF.

This chain connects TRBV5-1 to TRBJ2-5, with TRBD2 matching over 9 bases. With 3 bases clipped from V and 4 bases from J, the junction kept 13 bases outside the gene matches. Germline CDR1 SGHRS, CDR2 YFSETQ. The CDR3 contains 17 residues. The CDR3 here is CASSSGTGGGAGETQYF. DNA for the CDR3: TGCGCCAGCAGCTCGGGTACCGGCGGGGGGGCTGGAGAGACCCAGTACTTC.

The chain is built from TRBV7-3 and TRBJ2-2; D gene uncertain. V lost 0 bases and J lost 1, with 3 bases in between. Germline V lookup: CDR1 SGHTA, CDR2 FQGTGA. This CDR3 region has 14 residues. DNA of the CDR3: TGTGCCAGCAGCTTAACAGGGAACACCGGGGAGCTGTTTTTT. Translation: CASSLTGNTGELFF.

This chain links TRBV6-2 or TRBV6-3 with TRBJ1-5; D remains ambiguous. Germline V gene sequence: CDR1 MNHEY, CDR2 SVGEGT. The V end was cut by 0 bases, the J end by 8 bases, with 8 bases between. The CDR3 has 13 amino acids. The CDR3 nucleotides read TGTGCCAGCAGTTACTCCGAGAGGGAGCCCCAGCATTTT. It specifies CASSYSEREPQHF.

The V and J genes are TRBV3-1 (or the pseudogene TRBV3-2) and TRBJ1-5; no definite D call. V shed 0 bases and J shed 4 bases, with 10 bases lying between them. Germline V gives CDR1 LGHDT, CDR2 YNNKEL (reference sequence). CDR3 length: 15 residues. CDR3: CASSQDSLGNQPQHF. As DNA, the CDR3 is TGTGCCAGCAGCCAAGACAGTTTAGGGAATCAGCCCCAGCATTTT.

This clone was detected a few times. The chain employs TRBV5-4 and TRBJ2-1, with 11 bases lining up with TRBD1. Germline V lookup: CDR1 SGHNT, CDR2 YYREEE (reference sequence). The CDR3 totals 15 residues. V was pared by 4 bases and J by 12 bases, with 12 bases of the junction left unmatched. The CDR3 bases are TGTGCCAGCAGCGATCCGGGACAGGGGGGCCTCGGGCAGTTCTTC. It specifies CASSDPGQGGLGQFF.

The chain uses TRBV7-9 and TRBJ2-5; TRBD1 agrees at 8 bases. V shed 4 bases and J 1 base; nucleotides not matched to a gene: 8. The CDR3 is 16 amino acids. The germline V gene encodes CDR1 SEHNR and CDR2 FQNEAQ (reference sequence). CDR3 sequence: CASSYGQGDSQETQYF. DNA of the CDR3: TGTGCCAGCAGCTATGGACAGGGAGATTCCCAAGAGACCCAGTACTTC.

This chain joins TRBV7-8 and TRBJ2-1; 7 nucleotides match TRBD2. Per the germline V gene, CDR1 is SGHVS and CDR2 is FQNEAQ. The CDR3 sequence is 19 residues long. With V trimmed by 0 bases and J by 0 bases, 11 bases remained unmatched. The CDR3 DNA reads as TGTGCCAGCAGCTTAGCTATTTCGGTGGGCGGGAGCTCCTACAATGAGCAGTTCTTC. Its protein product is CASSLAISVGGSSYNEQFF.

This chain links TRBV2 with TRBJ1-2; weak D call: TRBD1 (5 bases). V lost 2 bases and J lost 8, with 12 bases in between. Germline V lookup: CDR1 SNHLY, CDR2 FYNNEI. The CDR3 is made up of 13 amino acids. CDR3 amino acids: CASSEYPGSGYTF. CDR3 in DNA: TGTGCCAGCAGTGAATACCCAGGGAGCGGCTACACCTTC.

The J gene is TRBJ1-5, the V gene TRBV2; D is possibly TRBD1 (5 bases). The CDR3 is made up of 13 amino acids. Germline V gene lookup returns CDR1 SNHLY and CDR2 FYNNEI. V was trimmed by 4 bases and J by 8 bases, leaving 12 bases between them. The CDR3 is CASSVGQGEPQHF. As DNA, the CDR3 is TGTGCCAGCAGTGTCGGTCAGGGAGAGCCCCAGCATTTT.

The chain combines TRBV5-6 with TRBJ2-1; D may be TRBD1 or TRBD2 (5 bases each). Germline lookup yields CDR1 SGHDT and CDR2 YYEEEE. Trimming removed 0 bases from V and 7 bases from J, with 8 bases in between. This CDR3 is 13 amino acids long. The CDR3 sequence is CASSLGGANEQFF. CDR3 nucleotide sequence: TGTGCCAGCAGCTTGGGAGGGGCGAATGAGCAGTTCTTC.

The V gene is TRBV6-5, the J gene TRBJ2-1, with D tentatively TRBD2 (6 bases). Per germline, CDR1 MNHEY and CDR2 SVGAGI. The CDR3 is 15 residues long. V gave up 1 base and J gave up 7 bases, with 14 bases separating them. The CDR3 here is CASSYYGGSINEQFF. For the CDR3, the DNA is TGTGCCAGCAGTTACTATGGGGGGAGTATAAATGAGCAGTTCTTC.

The CDR3 loop reads CASRPGSGNTIYF. CDR3 nucleotides: TGTGCCAGCAGACCAGGCTCTGGAAACACCATATATTTT. This sequence joins TRBV12-3 or TRBV12-4 and TRBJ1-3; D uncertain. This CDR3 is 13 amino acids long. V was shortened by 6 bases and J by 0 bases, with 6 bases between the two germline ends.

The rearrangement joins TRBV27 to TRBJ2-7; the D gene is possibly TRBD1 (5 bases). The V and J ends lost 1 base and 3 bases respectively, with 7 bases between them. This CDR3 region has 13 residues. Germline V gives CDR1 MNHEY, CDR2 SMNVEV (reference sequence). Written as DNA, the CDR3 is TGTGCCAGCAGTTTATGGGGCAGCTACGAGCAGTACTTC. It yields the protein CASSLWGSYEQYF.

The chain is built from TRBV11-1 and TRBJ2-6, with D unclear. This CDR3 has 15 amino acids. Germline-derived CDR1 and CDR2 are SGHAT and FQDESV (reference sequence). V was pared by 2 bases and J by 0 bases, with 5 bases between. The CDR3 DNA sequence: TGTGCCAGCAGCTTACGGACCTCTGGGGCCAACGTCCTGACTTTC. It specifies CASSLRTSGANVLTF.

The rearrangement joins TRBV2 to TRBJ1-2, with TRBD1 as a possible D gene (5 bases). The V end was cut by 6 bases, the J end by 2 bases, with 13 bases between. CDR1 SNHLY and CDR2 FYNNEI come from the germline V gene. This CDR3 has 14 amino acids. The CDR3 DNA reads TGTGCCAGCAGCCCCGACAGAATCAACTATGGCTACACCTTC. Its protein product is CASSPDRINYGYTF. Full variable domain (rest looked up from reference TRBV2 and TRBJ1-2): EPEVTQTPSHQVTQMGQEVILRCVPISNHLYFYWYRQILGQKVEFLVSFYNNEISEKSEIFDDQFSVERPDGSNFTLKIRSTKLEDSAMYFCASSPDRINYGYTFGSGTRLTVV.

V and J are TRBV7-3 and TRBJ2-5; 14 bases fit TRBD2. Unmatched junction bases numbered 5, after V lost 4 bases and J lost 4 bases. In germline, CDR1 is SGHTA, CDR2 FQGTGA. This CDR3 region has 16 residues. The CDR3 DNA is TGTGCCAGCAGCTCCGGACTAGCGGGGGGACGAGAGACCCAGTACTTC. Protein product: CASSSGLAGGRETQYF.